Listed below are T cell receptor beta chains from one sample, sequenced in a study of cytotoxic CD8 clonotypes in ibrutinib-treated CLL. Here immunoSEQ multiplex PCR was the method, and the copy in TCRdb shows in-frame clones only, minus some. The sample shows roughly 220,000 clones, about three quarters of them seen only once. Material: PBMCs, obtained after 12 months of ibrutinib treatment. The receptor set was obtained from a human donor with chronic lymphocytic leukemia. CDR3s include the opening cysteine and the closing phenylalanine or tryptophan. A D gene is named only where the DNA matches it firmly. Only part of the rows carry a size: once, few, many, or a class if the clone is expanded.

j_call clone_size d_call v_call cdr3_nt cdr3_aa
TRBJ2-5 few TRBD2 TRBV7-8 TGTGCCAGCAGCTTTCTAGCGGGGGGCACCCCTCGGGAGACCCAGTACTTC CASSFLAGGTPRETQYF
TRBJ1-5 - - TRBV9 TGTGCCAGCAGCGCTCTAGAGAGGCCCCAGCATTTT CASSALERPQHF
TRBJ1-5 once - TRBV9 TGTGCCAGCAGCGTCGGAAACCTTCGGGATCAGCCCCAGCATTTT CASSVGNLRDQPQHF
TRBJ2-7 many TRBD1 TRBV6-6 TGTGCCAGCAGTCTGACAGGGTCCTACGAGCAGTACTTC CASSLTGSYEQYF
TRBJ1-1 - - TRBV15 TGTGCCACCAGCAGAGGATCATCGGGGAAGATGATACGAGCTTTCTTT CATSRGSSGKMIRAFF
TRBJ2-1 few TRBD1 TRBV5-1 TGCGCCAGCAGCGGAGCAATACAGGGGTCCTCCCTGTTCTTC CASSGAIQGSSLFF
TRBJ1-1 - - TRBV30 TGTGCCTGGAGTGTACGAGGAGCTTTCTTT CAWSVRGAFF
TRBJ1-1 - TRBD1 TRBV19 TGTGCCATCTCCGGCAGGGGGAAGTCACAGAACACTGAAGCTTTCTTT CAISGRGKSQNTEAFF
TRBJ1-4 - - TRBV5-1 TGCGCCAGCAGCGAGGCGGGAGTAAATGAAAAACTGTTTTTT CASSEAGVNEKLFF
TRBJ1-4 - - TRBV6-5 TGTGCCAGCAGTCAACCGGGTGAACCTAATGAAAAACTGTTTTTT CASSQPGEPNEKLFF
TRBJ2-7 - TRBD1 TRBV6-5 TGTGCCACTCAGACAGGGGGCAGGAACGAGCAGTACTTC CATQTGGRNEQYF
TRBJ1-2 once - TRBV11-2 TGTGCCAGCAGCACTGGGACCTATGGCTACACCTTC CASSTGTYGYTF
TRBJ2-7 - - TRBV2 TGTGCCAGCAGCCCGGGAGAGAGGGAGCAGTACTTC CASSPGEREQYF
TRBJ2-5 - - TRBV7-9 TGTGCCAGTGCGCGACAGGCTCAAGAGACCCAGTACTTC CASARQAQETQYF
TRBJ2-1 - TRBD2 TRBV7-3 TGTGCCAGCAGCGGGGCGGGAGTTTACAATGAGCAGTTCTTC CASSGAGVYNEQFF
TRBJ1-1 few TRBD1 TRBV7-6 TGTGCCAGCAGCTCACGGAGGGGACAGGGGGATGAAGCTTTCTTT CASSSRRGQGDEAFF
TRBJ1-3 - - TRBV11-2 TGTGCCAGCAGCTTACCTAAAGGCAGCAGAACCTCTGGAAACACCATATATTTT CASSLPKGSRTSGNTIYF
TRBJ1-1 - - TRBV11-2 TGTGCCAGCAGCTTAGCTCCCGTCAGGGGCACTGAAGCTTTCTTT CASSLAPVRGTEAFF
TRBJ1-1 once TRBD1 TRBV5-1 TGCGCCAGCAGCGGGGGACAGACCTCATTGAACACTGAAGCTTTCTTT CASSGGQTSLNTEAFF
TRBJ2-1 - TRBD2 TRBV9 TGTGCCAGCAGCGCCCCTGGAGTACGCGGGGGGGACAATGAGCAGTTCTTC CASSAPGVRGGDNEQFF
TRBJ1-2 - - TRBV7-9 TGTGCCAGCAGCTTAGATCGGGGCCAGGGGATTCCCTATGGCTACACCTTC CASSLDRGQGIPYGYTF
TRBJ2-3 few - TRBV30 TGTGCCTGGACGCTAGCATTTTCCACAGATACGCAGTATTTT CAWTLAFSTDTQYF
TRBJ1-2 - - TRBV21-1 TGTGCCAGCAGAGGTTCAGCTAACTATGGCTACACCTTC CASRGSANYGYTF
TRBJ1-1 - - TRBV4-1 TGCGCCAGCAGCCAACCTCCAGGGGTAGTGAACACTGAAGCTTTCTTT CASSQPPGVVNTEAFF
TRBJ2-6 - TRBD2 TRBV7-7 TGTGCTAGCAGCTTGGCGGGGGGTGCTGGGGCCAACGTCCTGACTTTC CASSLAGGAGANVLTF
TRBJ2-6 few - TRBV6-4 TGTGCCAGCAGTGGGGCAGGGCTGAACTCTGGGGCCAACGTCCTGACTTTC CASSGAGLNSGANVLTF
TRBJ2-7 - TRBD1 TRBV10-3 TGTGCCATCAGCGTCACCGCCGGGACAGGGGCCAACGAGCAGTACTTC CAISVTAGTGANEQYF